Listed below are T cell receptor beta chains from one sample, sequenced in a study of T cells after yellow fever vaccination. TCRdb re-called the 5' RACE reads with MiXCR, one entry per CDR3 protein. This sample has approximately 240,000 distinct CDR3 sequences, with about 3.9% found just once. Sequenced here: PBMCs, sampled 15 days after the yellow fever booster vaccination. The source is a man aged 18 to 30 who received the YFV17D yellow fever vaccine. The CDR3 runs from the conserved cysteine through the conserved F or W. The D gene is left open where the match is weak. Rows give clone size only sometimes, using once, few, many, or a class for an expanded clone.

D	V	J	size	CDR3	DNA
-	TRBV20-1	TRBJ1-5	many	CSASSGINHLAQHF	TGCAGTGCTAGTTCCGGGATCAATCACTTGGCCCAGCATTTT
TRBD2	TRBV3-1	TRBJ2-1	few	CASSRRGTSNEQFF	TGTGCCAGCAGCCGCCGCGGGACTAGCAATGAGCAGTTCTTC
-	TRBV20-1	TRBJ1-1	many	CSARRLGVTEAFF	TGCAGTGCTAGAAGATTGGGAGTAACTGAAGCTTTCTTT
-	TRBV7-2	TRBJ2-6	many	CASSRELTGANVLTF	TGTGCCAGCAGCAGAGAGCTGACCGGGGCCAACGTCCTGACTTTC
-	TRBV2	TRBJ1-6	many	CATAGNSPLHF	TGTGCCACTGCGGGCAATTCACCCCTCCACTTT
TRBD1	TRBV5-1	TRBJ1-2	many	CASSWGQSLGYTF	TGCGCCAGCAGCTGGGGACAGAGTCTCGGCTACACCTTC
-	TRBV7-3	TRBJ2-1	few	CASSLDSRTYNEQFF	TGTGCCAGCAGCTTAGACAGCAGAACCTACAATGAGCAGTTCTTC
TRBD2	TRBV6-5	TRBJ2-3	many	CASSRGTSGGRTDTQYF	TGTGCCAGCAGCCGCGGGACTAGCGGGGGGCGCACAGATACGCAGTATTTT
-	TRBV28	TRBJ2-5	many	CASSALGFSQYF	TGTGCCAGCAGTGCTTTAGGGTTTTCCCAGTACTTC
-	TRBV10-3	TRBJ2-3	many	CAISEGNTDTQYF	TGTGCCATCAGTGAGGGGAACACAGATACGCAGTATTTT
-	TRBV27	TRBJ2-1	few	CASTMRGGAYNLRDEQFF	TGTGCCAGCACGATGAGGGGGGGGGCGTACAATTTACGCGATGAGCAGTTCTTC
TRBD1	TRBV20-1	TRBJ1-1	-	CSASMQGAWTEAFF	TGCAGTGCTAGCATGCAGGGGGCGTGGACTGAAGCTTTCTTT
TRBD2	TRBV7-8	TRBJ2-3	many	CASSRSGASTDTQYF	TGTGCCAGCAGCCGGAGCGGGGCTAGCACAGATACGCAGTATTTT
-	TRBV12-3/TRBV12-4	TRBJ1-3	many	CADRSSSGNTIYF	TGTGCCGACAGGAGCAGCTCTGGAAACACCATATATTTT
TRBD1	TRBV7-2	TRBJ2-4	many	CASSLVAGGRGIQYF	TGTGCCAGCAGCTTAGTAGCAGGGGGCAGGGGTATTCAGTACTTC
TRBD2	TRBV5-1	TRBJ2-1	many	CASRAGLTVVDEQFF	TGCGCCAGCAGGGCGGGACTAACGGTCGTCGATGAGCAGTTCTTC
TRBD1	TRBV10-3	TRBJ1-2	many	CAIRTGANYGYTF	TGTGCCATTCGGACAGGAGCTAACTATGGCTACACCTTC
-	TRBV12-3/TRBV12-4	TRBJ1-6	many	CASTDTWDSPLHF	TGTGCCAGCACAGACACTTGGGATTCACCCCTCCACTTT
-	TRBV7-9	TRBJ2-3	many	CASSLAMGGEDTQYF	TGTGCCAGCAGCTTAGCGATGGGTGGGGAAGATACGCAGTATTTT
-	TRBV20-1	TRBJ1-2	many	CSAYHPRDRDKYGYTF	TGCAGTGCTTACCATCCCCGGGACCGCGATAAATATGGCTACACCTTC
-	TRBV6-1	TRBJ1-5	many	CASRPREGSNQPQHF	TGTGCCAGCAGACCCAGGGAGGGGAGCAATCAGCCCCAGCATTTT
-	TRBV5-1	TRBJ1-6	few	CASSSSGPNSYNSPLHF	TGCGCCAGCAGCTCATCCGGACCGAACTCCTATAATTCACCCCTCCACTTT
TRBD1	TRBV12-3/TRBV12-4	TRBJ2-7	many	CATKRGQGYEQYF	TGTGCCACGAAACGTGGACAGGGCTACGAGCAGTACTTC
-	TRBV6-6	TRBJ1-5	many	CASSYLRRGTSSNQPQHF	TGTGCCAGCAGTTACCTCCGCCGCGGGACGTCGAGCAATCAGCCCCAGCATTTT
-	TRBV5-1	TRBJ2-3	many	CASSLVAITDTQYF	TGCGCCAGCAGCTTGGTAGCTATCACAGATACGCAGTATTTT
TRBD1	TRBV11-3	TRBJ2-1	-	CASSLGTGPWNEQFF	TGTGCCAGCAGCTTAGGGACAGGGCCGTGGAATGAGCAGTTCTTC
-	TRBV19	TRBJ1-5	few	CASSRKASNQPQHF	TGTGCCAGTAGTAGGAAGGCCTCCAATCAGCCCCAGCATTTT
-	TRBV24-1	TRBJ2-1	many	CATSDSLSYNEQFF	TGTGCCACCAGTGACAGCCTCTCCTACAATGAGCAGTTCTTC
TRBD1	TRBV7-2	TRBJ2-3	many	CASSLGRQGAGTDTQYF	TGTGCCAGCAGCTTAGGACGGCAGGGGGCAGGCACAGATACGCAGTATTTT
TRBD1	TRBV20-1	TRBJ1-1	many	CSAGQGMNTEAFF	TGCAGTGCTGGACAGGGTATGAACACTGAAGCTTTCTTT
-	TRBV10-3	TRBJ2-2	-	CAISEGAVRTGELFF	TGTGCCATCAGTGAGGGAGCGGTGAGGACCGGGGAGCTGTTTTTT
-	TRBV5-1	TRBJ1-2	many	CASSLAADLVGSYTF	TGCGCCAGCAGCTTGGCCGCCGACCTCGTGGGTAGCTACACCTTC
TRBD1	TRBV12-3/TRBV12-4	TRBJ1-2	many	CASTQGQYYGYTF	TGTGCCAGCACACAGGGACAGTACTATGGCTACACCTTC
-	TRBV7-2	TRBJ2-4	many	CASSLAVGGTKNIQYF	TGTGCCAGCAGCTTAGCTGTGGGGGGAACCAAAAACATTCAGTACTTC
TRBD2	TRBV3-1	TRBJ2-3	-	CASSQGLAGVTSTDTQYF	TGTGCCAGCAGCCAAGGACTAGCGGGGGTTACTAGCACAGATACGCAGTATTTT
-	TRBV4-1	TRBJ2-7	many	CASSQAETAYEQYF	TGCGCCAGCAGCCAAGCGGAAACCGCCTACGAGCAGTACTTC
-	TRBV5-1	TRBJ1-3	many	CASSPGDSGNTIYF	TGCGCCAGCAGCCCAGGGGACTCTGGAAACACCATATATTTT
-	TRBV7-8	TRBJ2-1	many	CASSLRGIEDNEQFF	TGTGCCAGCAGCTTAAGGGGAATAGAGGACAATGAGCAGTTCTTC
-	TRBV27	TRBJ1-4	many	CASSWGPNEKLFF	TGTGCCAGCAGTTGGGGACCTAATGAAAAACTGTTTTTT
-	TRBV7-2	TRBJ2-2	many	CASSQTANTGELFF	TGTGCCAGCAGCCAGACAGCGAACACCGGGGAGCTGTTTTTT
-	TRBV5-6	TRBJ1-6	many	CASSLGHPSPLHF	TGTGCCAGCAGCTTGGGCCATCCTTCACCCCTCCACTTT
-	TRBV2	TRBJ1-3	many	CASIPTVSSGNTIYF	TGTGCCAGCATCCCGACTGTCAGCTCTGGAAACACCATATATTTT
TRBD1	TRBV7-2	TRBJ1-4	many	CASSPLGTGATNEKLFF	TGTGCCAGCAGCCCCCTCGGGACAGGTGCAACTAATGAAAAACTGTTTTTT